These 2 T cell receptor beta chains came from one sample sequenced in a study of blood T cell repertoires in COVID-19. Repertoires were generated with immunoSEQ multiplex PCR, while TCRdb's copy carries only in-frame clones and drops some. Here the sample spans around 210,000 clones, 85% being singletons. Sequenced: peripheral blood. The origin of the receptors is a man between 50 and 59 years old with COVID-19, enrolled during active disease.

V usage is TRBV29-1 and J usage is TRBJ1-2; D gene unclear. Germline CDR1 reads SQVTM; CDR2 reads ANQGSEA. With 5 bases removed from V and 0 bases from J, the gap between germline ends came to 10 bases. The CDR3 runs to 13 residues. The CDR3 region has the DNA TGCAGCGTTTTGGTATCGGCTAACTATGGCTACACCTTC. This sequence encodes CSVLVSANYGYTF.

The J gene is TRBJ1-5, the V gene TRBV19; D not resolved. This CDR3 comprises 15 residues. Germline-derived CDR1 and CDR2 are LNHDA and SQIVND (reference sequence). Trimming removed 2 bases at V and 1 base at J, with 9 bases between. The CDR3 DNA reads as TGTGCCAGTAGTATAACCAGTTCAAGCAATCAGCCCCAGCATTTT. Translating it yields CASSITSSSNQPQHF.